Listed below are T cell receptor beta chains from one sample, sequenced in a study of T-cell memory formation after mild COVID-19. Each CDR3 protein gets one entry after TCRdb re-called the 5' RACE reads with MiXCR. The sample includes about 140,000 distinct CDR3 sequences, 11% to 15% of them seen just once. Source material: PBMCs or a T cell subset sorted from them (not recorded which). All receptors derive from an adult woman who had mild COVID-19 (a few samples of this study predate the infection). Cell type and time point are not known. Each CDR3 is given with its conserved first and last residue. The D gene is left open where the match is weak. Size values are once, few and many counts, or a class for expanded clones, and some rows have none.

d_call	clone_size	j_call	v_call	cdr3_aa	cdr3_nt
TRBD2	NA	TRBJ2-3	TRBV7-9	CASSLEGTSLTDTQYF	TGTGCCAGCAGCTTAGAAGGGACTAGCCTTACAGATACGCAGTATTTT
TRBD1	NA	TRBJ1-2	TRBV29-1	CSVLTGDKDYGYTF	TGCAGCGTTCTAACAGGGGACAAAGACTATGGCTACACCTTC
NA	NA	TRBJ2-7	TRBV3-1	CASSGGDSSYEQYF	TGTGCCAGCAGCGGCGGAGACAGCTCCTACGAGCAGTACTTC
NA	few	TRBJ1-2	TRBV30	CAWSRLTGREKANYGYTF	TGTGCCTGGAGTCGCCTCACGGGACGGGAGAAAGCTAACTATGGCTACACCTTC
NA	few	TRBJ1-2	TRBV6-5	CASFQGFYGYTF	TGTGCCAGCTTTCAGGGGTTCTATGGCTACACCTTC
TRBD1	few	TRBJ1-5	TRBV25-1	CASSHGTDNQPQHF	TGTGCCAGCAGCCACGGGACAGACAATCAGCCCCAGCATTTT
NA	NA	TRBJ2-3	TRBV4-1	CASSLPGGARNTDTQYF	TGCGCCAGCAGCCTCCCTGGTGGGGCTCGAAACACAGATACGCAGTATTTT
TRBD2	few	TRBJ2-3	TRBV11-3	CASSPTQGGRTPTDTQYF	TGTGCCAGCAGCCCGACTCAGGGCGGGAGAACACCCACAGATACGCAGTATTTT
NA	few	TRBJ1-1	TRBV7-8	CASSLANRVGRLNTEAFF	TGTGCCAGCAGCTTAGCGAACAGGGTGGGGCGGCTGAACACTGAAGCTTTCTTT
NA	NA	TRBJ2-7	TRBV20-1	CSATTSSTYEQYF	TGCAGTGCGACCACTAGCAGTACCTACGAGCAGTACTTC
TRBD1	few	TRBJ2-5	TRBV3-1	CASARTGGLETQYF	TGTGCCAGCGCCCGGACAGGGGGCCTGGAGACCCAGTACTTC
NA	few	TRBJ2-3	TRBV6-6	CASSRTVASTGDTQYF	TGTGCCAGCAGCCGAACCGTTGCTTCTACGGGGGATACGCAGTATTTT
NA	few	TRBJ2-7	TRBV9	CASSVGAAPYEQYF	TGTGCCAGCAGCGTAGGAGCAGCACCCTACGAGCAGTACTTC
TRBD2	NA	TRBJ2-7	TRBV9	CASSVGREGSYEQYF	TGTGCCAGCAGCGTAGGCCGGGAGGGCTCCTACGAGCAGTACTTC
TRBD2	few	TRBJ2-1	TRBV12-3/TRBV12-4	CASSPSGGPNNEQFF	TGTGCCAGCAGCCCCAGCGGGGGCCCAAACAATGAGCAGTTCTTC
NA	few	TRBJ2-7	TRBV25-1	CASSAEEGLRSYEQYF	TGTGCCAGCAGTGCTGAGGAGGGACTCCGCTCCTACGAGCAGTACTTC
NA	few	TRBJ2-2	TRBV24-1	CATSDWEGTGELFF	TGTGCCACCAGTGATTGGGAAGGGACCGGGGAGCTGTTTTTT
NA	few	TRBJ1-2	TRBV24-1	CATSDPGLLRGYTF	TGTGCCACCAGTGACCCGGGACTCCTCCGTGGCTACACCTTC
NA	few	TRBJ1-1	TRBV24-1	CATSDGGLGNTEAFF	TGTGCCACCAGTGATGGGGGGCTGGGGAACACTGAAGCTTTCTTT
NA	NA	TRBJ1-1	TRBV7-9	CASSSSAEAFF	TGTGCCAGCAGCTCTTCGGCTGAAGCTTTCTTT
NA	NA	TRBJ2-7	TRBV6-5	CASRIGGEQYF	TGTGCCAGCAGGATCGGGGGCGAGCAGTACTTC
NA	NA	TRBJ2-7	TRBV7-7	CASSTGSGEQYF	TGTGCCAGCAGCACAGGGTCGGGGGAGCAGTACTTC